This T cell receptor beta chain was retrieved from a study of control samples from healthy donors and cancer patients. Losses at the gene ends were 1 base for V and 4 bases for J; bases not matched to a gene: 0. The CDR3 spans 13 residues. Germline V gives CDR1 SGHKS, CDR2 YYEKEE (reference sequence). Assay used: immunoSEQ multiplex PCR; TCRdb lists only in-frame clones, some missing. In the table there are around 90,000 clones, over 80% of which are singletons. The V call is TRBV5-5, the J call TRBJ1-1; 8 nucleotides line up with TRBD1. Sequences were obtained from blood. The clonotype comes from a man aged 25 to 40 in good health. The CDR3: CASSLTGGTEAFF. The CDR3 DNA reads as TGTGCCAGCAGCTTGACAGGGGGCACTGAAGCTTTCTTT.